The clone carrying this T cell receptor beta chain was seen repeatedly, ten times or more. Antigen specificity is unknown. cDNA molecules, individually, were tagged with unique molecular identifiers. TCRdb independently ran MiXCR on the 5' RACE reads; one entry per CDR3 protein. The sample records about 55,000 distinct CDR3 sequences, 13% being singletons. Germline V CDR1 and CDR2: GTSNPN, SVGIG (reference sequence). This CDR3 is 14 amino acids long. V was shortened by 0 bases and J by 6 bases, with 15 bases between the two germline ends. These data come from a study of early T cells in non-severe SARS-CoV-2 infection. Study as a whole: Sequencing of unsorted whole blood was done on bulk RNA, leaving chains unpaired. Study observations and caveats: Sequences matched to VDJdb favored anti-spike CD8 responses, while private and CD4 specificities were missed.

This sequence was found in an adult who was a healthcare worker with PCR-confirmed SARS-CoV-2 infection or an uninfected control (not recorded which). The rearrangement links TRBV30 to TRBJ2-7; perhaps D is TRBD1 or TRBD2 (5 bases each). The specimen was whole blood, collected at baseline. CDR3 DNA: TGTGCCTGGAGTGTAGGGGATCTCCTAGCCGAGCAGTACTTC. Its protein product is CAWSVGDLLAEQYF.